Below, 17 T cell receptor beta chains from the same sample are listed, as sequenced in a study of shared clonotypes between healthy human individuals. Sequencing was performed with immunoSEQ multiplex PCR; in TCRdb, only in-frame clones are kept and a portion is missing. There are around 640,000 clones in the sample; about 96% occur only once, and about 0.12% lies in the top ten. Positive CCR7 selection of CD45RO-negative cells yielded the naive CD8 cells, and terminally differentiated effector memory CD45RA+ cells were excluded. The sequencing sample was made of naive CD8+ T cells sorted from blood. Source of these receptors: a woman aged 25 to 39 in good health.

The genes are TRBV11-2 and TRBJ1-2; D not resolved. Germline-derived CDR1 and CDR2 are SGHAT and FQNNGV. This CDR3 comprises 15 residues. V lost 1 base and J lost 3, with 12 bases in between. In DNA form, the CDR3 reads TGTGCCAGCAGCTTAGGTACGGGGATTGACTATGGCTACACCTTC. Its translation is CASSLGTGIDYGYTF.

This clone was observed once. The chain joins TRBV29-1 to TRBJ1-2; a possible D gene is TRBD1 (5 bases). Germline assignment: CDR1 SQVTM and CDR2 ANQGSEA. V shed 3 bases and J shed 8 bases, with 22 bases lying between them. The CDR3 covers 15 residues. The CDR3 bases are TGCAGCGTTGATCCTACGGCCAGCCTTGGACACGGCTACACCTTC. It translates to CSVDPTASLGHGYTF.

This clone was recorded only once. The J gene is TRBJ2-7, the V gene TRBV11-2; TRBD2 agrees at 7 bases. The V and J ends lost 7 bases and 3 bases, in that order; junction bases with no gene match: 9. The length of the CDR3 is 14 residues. Germline CDR1 SGHAT, CDR2 FQNNGV. The CDR3 coding sequence is TGTGCCAGCACCTTTGGGGGAGGGAACTACGAGCAGTACTTC. Its protein is CASTFGGGNYEQYF.

The chain combines TRBV9 with TRBJ1-5; perhaps TRBD1 as D (5 bases). Germline V CDR1 and CDR2: SGDLS, YYNGEE. V lost 0 bases, J lost 6 bases, and 7 bases lay in between. The CDR3 length is 13 residues. This chain's CDR3 is CASSVGGSQPQHF. In DNA form, the CDR3 reads TGTGCCAGCAGCGTAGGGGGGAGTCAGCCCCAGCATTTT.

In this sample, this clone turned up once. The J gene is TRBJ2-5, the V gene TRBV29-1, with unresolved D. The germline V and J ends were trimmed by 3 bases and 5 bases, with 16 bases remaining between them. CDR1 is SQVTM, CDR2 ANQGSEA, per germline. The CDR3 has 14 residues. The CDR3 is CSVEYGTSLETQYF. CDR3 coding DNA: TGCAGCGTTGAGTACGGAACGTCCCTTGAGACCCAGTACTTC.

The V call is TRBV18, the J call TRBJ2-1, with 10 positions matching TRBD1. The CDR3 is made up of 14 amino acids. In germline, CDR1 is KGHSH, CDR2 LQKENI. With V trimmed by 4 bases and J by 9 bases, 6 bases remained unmatched. The chain's CDR3 is CASSLPGQGFEQFF. CDR3 DNA: TGTGCCAGCTCACTTCCGGGACAGGGGTTTGAGCAGTTCTTC.

The gene calls are TRBV27 and TRBJ2-7, with D possibly being TRBD1 (6 bases). The germline V gene encodes CDR1 MNHEY and CDR2 SMNVEV (reference sequence). This CDR3 is built from 15 residues. The V end was cut by 5 bases, the J end by 2 bases, with 16 bases between. The CDR3, as DNA: TGTGCCAGCAGTCACCTGGACAGTCATGCCTACGAGCAGTACTTC. Residues: CASSHLDSHAYEQYF.

The chain has TRBV19 and TRBJ2-7; 9 positions agree with TRBD2. Germline CDR1 is LNHDA and CDR2 is SQIVND (reference sequence). The length of the CDR3 is 15 residues. The trim removed 5 bases at V and 2 bases at J, leaving 7 bases unmatched. CDR3 in amino acids: CASSPGTSRTYEQYF. CDR3 sequence (DNA): TGTGCCAGTAGTCCTGGGACTAGCCGGACCTACGAGCAGTACTTC.

V is TRBV7-2 and J is TRBJ1-5, with 9 bases aligning to TRBD1. From germline, CDR1 is SGHTA and CDR2 FQGNSA. CDR3 length: 16 amino acids. V lost 4 bases to trimming and J lost 9 bases; unmatched junction nucleotides: 13. The CDR3: CASSSREWTGVRPQHF. CDR3 coding DNA: TGTGCCAGCAGCTCCCGAGAATGGACAGGGGTAAGGCCCCAGCATTTT.

V is TRBV5-6 and J is TRBJ2-5, with D unresolved. There are 13 residues in the CDR3. Germline V gene lookup returns CDR1 SGHDT and CDR2 YYEEEE. V lost 0 bases to trimming and J lost 3 bases, with 6 bases between them. CDR3 nucleotide sequence: TGTGCCAGCAGCTTGGTTTCAGAAGAGACCCAGTACTTC. It is translated as CASSLVSEETQYF.

The J gene is TRBJ1-2, the V gene TRBV2, with TRBD1 identical over 7 bases. The V gene's germline CDR1 is SNHLY and CDR2 FYNNEI. J lost 3 bases, V lost 5 bases, and 6 bases had no gene match. The CDR3 totals 14 residues. The CDR3 DNA reads as TGTGCCAGCAGTCGACAGGGAGGCGACTATGGCTACACCTTC. Amino acids: CASSRQGGDYGYTF.

Comment on this clone: Other DNA variants within this sample encode the same CDR3. The chain carries TRBV9 and TRBJ1-2; 7 bases are shared with TRBD1. CDR3 length: 15 amino acids. Germline assignment: CDR1 SGDLS and CDR2 YYNGEE. V gave up 3 bases and J gave up 4 bases; unmatched junction bases: 9. CDR3 nucleotide sequence: TGTGCCAGCAGCGGCCTCCAGGGGGGTGGCTATGGCTACACCTTC. Amino acid sequence: CASSGLQGGGYGYTF.

The gene calls are TRBV6-5 and TRBJ2-3; D is ambiguous. This CDR3 spans 14 amino acids. The germline V gene has CDR1 MNHEY and CDR2 SVGAGI. V lost 6 bases and J 4 bases, leaving 14 bases between the germline ends. The CDR3 sequence is CASRTREFPDTQYF. The CDR3 nucleotides are TGTGCCAGCAGGACTCGAGAGTTTCCAGATACGCAGTATTTT.

This chain links TRBV6-5 with TRBJ2-7; possible D gene TRBD2, 6 bases. The CDR3 loop spans 13 amino acids. With 10 bases removed from V and 5 bases from J, the gap between germline ends came to 18 bases. CDR1 MNHEY and CDR2 SVGAGI come from the germline V gene. CDR3 nucleotides: TGTGCCACCGGGGGACTCCCCTGGGACGAGCAGTACTTC. It codes for CATGGLPWDEQYF.

V usage is TRBV7-9 and J usage is TRBJ2-2; TRBD1 is a possible D gene (5 bases). The V gene lost 5 bases and the J gene lost 4 bases, with 17 bases spanning the gap. This CDR3 has 16 residues. The germline V gene encodes CDR1 SEHNR and CDR2 FQNEAQ (reference sequence). The CDR3 is CASSPPPGLSTGELFF. CDR3 in DNA: TGTGCCAGCAGCCCCCCGCCAGGGTTGAGCACCGGGGAGCTGTTTTTT.

The chain has TRBV29-1 and TRBJ2-1; no firm D call. This CDR3 contains 11 residues. Germline V gene sequence: CDR1 SQVTM, CDR2 ANQGSEA. V gave up 4 bases and J gave up 8 bases, with 9 bases separating them. This CDR3 reads CSVGGTYEQFF. The DNA for the CDR3 is TGCAGCGTTGGTGGAACTTATGAGCAGTTCTTC.

V is TRBV28 and J is TRBJ2-1; TRBD1 might be the D (6 bases). This CDR3 has 14 residues. The ends were cut back, 6 bases at V and 4 bases at J, with 13 bases in the middle. Per germline, CDR1 MDHEN and CDR2 SYDVKM. The CDR3 reads CASSSGTSYNEQFF. For the CDR3, the DNA is TGTGCCAGCAGCTCCGGGACATCGTACAATGAGCAGTTCTTC.